The clone carrying this T cell receptor (beta chain) was seen only a few times. V was trimmed by 3 bases and J by 7 bases, leaving 7 bases between them. CDR3 size: 12 residues. CDR1 LNHNV and CDR2 YYDKDF come from the germline V gene (reference sequence). This record belongs to a study of OX40 agonist ivuxolimab in advanced cancers. Sequenced by immunoSEQ multiplex PCR; TCRdb stores in-frame clones only, minus some. The data show about 64,000 clones, with about 81% seen just once and around 2.1% held by the top ten. The V call is TRBV15, the J call TRBJ1-5; D is uncertain. The receptor comes from an adult with an advanced solid tumor such as melanoma, head and neck, liver or kidney cancer. Sample: CD4+ or CD8+ T cells sorted from blood, taken in a trial of the OX40 agonist ivuxolimab. The CDR3 loop is CATSSLGQPQHF. As DNA, the CDR3 is TGTGCCACCAGCAGTTTAGGACAGCCCCAGCATTTT.